The rows below give T cell receptor beta chains drawn from one sample of a study of siplizumab effects on memory and regulatory T cells. Profiled with immunoSEQ multiplex PCR; TCRdb holds only in-frame clones, not every one. This table has 50,000 to 75,000 clones, around 80% appearing once. The sample taken for sequencing was memory CD4+ T cells sorted from blood. The receptors were sampled from a human donor in good health. The CDR3 runs from the conserved cysteine through the conserved F or W. A D gene is named only where the DNA matches it firmly. A clone size is listed for some rows: how often the clone was seen (once, few, many), or a class if it is expanded.

D,V,size,length,J,DNA,CDR3
TRBD2,TRBV9,NA,15,TRBJ2-5,TGTGCCAGCAGCACCCTAGCGGGCGGACAAGAGACCCAGTACTTC,CASSTLAGGQETQYF
NA,TRBV19,NA,17,TRBJ1-2,TGTGCCAGTAGTATAACGATGGGGACCAGGATTAGATATGGCTACACCTTC,CASSITMGTRIRYGYTF
NA,TRBV7-2,once,15,TRBJ2-3,TGTGCCAGCAGCTTCGATGGCGGTAGCACAGATACGCAGTATTTT,CASSFDGGSTDTQYF
NA,TRBV12-5,once,13,TRBJ1-5,TGTGCTAGTGGTCATCCTCTGGACAATATCCCTCATTTT,CASGHPLDNIPHF
TRBD2,TRBV2,NA,15,TRBJ2-7,TGTGCCAGCAGTGAAAGTAGCGGGGCGATAATGGAGCAGTACTTC,CASSESSGAIMEQYF
TRBD2,TRBV5-1,NA,17,TRBJ2-3,TGCGCCAGCAGCTTTCTAGCGGGGGGGCTGTTTGGAGATACGCAGTATTTT,CASSFLAGGLFGDTQYF
NA,TRBV7-2,once,13,TRBJ1-1,TGTGCCAGCAGCTACAGGGTAGGAACTGAAGCTTTCTTT,CASSYRVGTEAFF
NA,TRBV5-4,NA,12,TRBJ1-5,TGTGCCAGCAGCTTGGATAATCAGCCCCAGCATTTT,CASSLDNQPQHF
NA,TRBV4-2,NA,16,TRBJ1-6,TGTGCCAGCAGCTCATGGACTGACGACGGAGGATCACCCCTCCACTTT,CASSSWTDDGGSPLHF
NA,TRBV28,NA,15,TRBJ1-1,TGTGCCAGCAGTCCGGAGCGGGGGAAGGCCACTGAAGCTTTCTTT,CASSPERGKATEAFF
NA,TRBV13,NA,9,TRBJ1-2,TGTGCCAGCCTCCAAGGCTACACCTTC,CASLQGYTF
NA,TRBV20-1,NA,11,TRBJ2-7,TGCAGTGCTAGATTGGGGATTCAGCAGTACTTC,CSARLGIQQYF
NA,TRBV7-6,NA,16,TRBJ2-2,TGTGCCAGCAGCTCCAACCGACTAGTCATCGGCGGGGAGCTGTTTTTT,CASSSNRLVIGGELFF
TRBD2,TRBV9,few,13,TRBJ2-1,TGTGCCAGCAGCGGGACTAGCGGAGATGAGCAGTTCTTC,CASSGTSGDEQFF
NA,TRBV10-3,NA,14,TRBJ1-5,TGTGCCATCAGTATGCAGGGCCAGAATCAGCCCCAGCATTTT,CAISMQGQNQPQHF
NA,TRBV29-1,NA,15,TRBJ2-7,TGCAGCGCCCAACAGGCCCCCTGGTTGAAGGACGAGCAGTACTTC,CSAQQAPWLKDEQYF
NA,TRBV2,NA,12,TRBJ1-2,TGTGCCAGGGGTGGCCAGGGAGGCGGCTACACCTTC,CARGGQGGGYTF